The rows below give T cell receptor beta chains drawn from one sample of a study of regulatory T cells. The protocol was immunoSEQ multiplex PCR, while the TCRdb copy is restricted to in-frame clones and leaves out a portion. This table has about 20,000 clones, more than 85% appearing once. Input material: CD8+ T cells sorted from blood. Every receptor here comes from a child aged 2-15 years with CD3G deficiency. Each CDR3 is given with its conserved first and last residue. D genes are given only for firm matches. Rows give clone size only sometimes, using once, few, many, or a class for an expanded clone.

V gene	clone size	J gene	D gene	CDR3 protein	CDR3 DNA
TRBV28	-	TRBJ2-3	TRBD2	CASSSLLLAGESTDTQYF	TGTGCCAGCAGTTCCCTCCTACTAGCGGGAGAGTCCACAGATACGCAGTATTTT
TRBV6-1	-	TRBJ2-7	TRBD2	CASSGGFWTSSYEQYF	TGTGCCAGCAGTGGGGGCTTCTGGACTAGCTCCTACGAGCAGTACTTC
TRBV28	once	TRBJ2-7	-	CASSFKPGQPSYEQYF	TGTGCCAGCAGTTTCAAACCGGGACAACCCTCCTACGAGCAGTACTTC
TRBV7-8	-	TRBJ2-1	-	CASSATWTGVATEQFF	TGTGCCAGCAGCGCGACTTGGACTGGAGTGGCGACTGAGCAGTTCTTC
TRBV28	-	TRBJ1-5	TRBD1	CASSPLTGNQPQHF	TGTGCCAGCAGTCCTCTGACAGGGAATCAGCCCCAGCATTTT
TRBV11-2	-	TRBJ2-3	-	CASSSPTDTQYF	TGTGCCAGCAGCTCACCCACAGATACGCAGTATTTT
TRBV5-1	-	TRBJ2-3	-	CASSLLGHSEHTQYF	TGCGCCAGCAGCTTGTTAGGACATTCGGAGCATACGCAGTATTTT
TRBV28	-	TRBJ2-2	TRBD1	CASSLGTAFTGELFF	TGTGCCAGCAGTTTAGGGACAGCGTTCACCGGGGAGCTGTTTTTT
TRBV28	-	TRBJ1-5	TRBD1	CASSDTGGMSPQHF	TGTGCCAGCAGCGATACAGGGGGAATGTCGCCCCAGCATTTT
TRBV7-3	-	TRBJ2-7	TRBD2	CASSFPPQTSGRVHEQYF	TGTGCCAGCAGCTTTCCGCCCCAGACTAGCGGGAGAGTCCACGAGCAGTACTTC
TRBV28	-	TRBJ2-1	-	CASSLRGYNEQFF	TGTGCCAGCAGTTTACGGGGTTACAATGAGCAGTTCTTC
TRBV28	-	TRBJ2-7	-	CASSSYQTRTIPSYEQYF	TGTGCCAGCAGTTCCTACCAAACCCGGACGATCCCCTCCTACGAGCAGTACTTC
TRBV7-8	-	TRBJ2-1	TRBD2	CASSAGVLAGNKQFF	TGTGCCAGCAGCGCAGGGGTGCTAGCGGGAAATAAGCAGTTCTTC
TRBV18	-	TRBJ2-3	-	CASSEGADTQYF	TGTGCCAGCTCAGAAGGAGCAGATACGCAGTATTTT
TRBV11-2	-	TRBJ1-4	TRBD1	CASSRVGQGTNEKLFF	TGTGCCAGCAGCCGAGTGGGACAGGGGACTAATGAAAAACTGTTTTTT
TRBV6-1	-	TRBJ2-1	-	CASSDLRLPYSEQFF	TGTGCCAGCAGTGATCTGAGACTACCTTATTCTGAGCAGTTCTTC
TRBV28	-	TRBJ2-1	TRBD2	CASSPPLAGTYEQFF	TGTGCCAGCAGTCCCCCACTAGCGGGAACATATGAGCAGTTCTTC
TRBV30	-	TRBJ2-1	-	CAWSLSGEQFF	TGTGCCTGGAGCCTTAGTGGTGAGCAGTTCTTC
TRBV7-9	-	TRBJ1-3	-	CASSYSPGNTIYF	TGTGCCAGCAGTTACTCCCCTGGAAACACCATATATTTT
TRBV6-1	-	TRBJ1-1	-	CASSELPGNTEAFF	TGTGCCAGCAGTGAACTTCCAGGGAACACTGAAGCTTTCTTT
TRBV6-1	-	TRBJ1-1	-	CASSEAGGPTEAFF	TGTGCCAGCAGTGAAGCGGGGGGTCCCACTGAAGCTTTCTTT
TRBV28	few	TRBJ2-7	TRBD1	CASSIQGIEEQYF	TGTGCCAGCAGTATACAGGGGATTGAGGAGCAGTACTTC
TRBV6-1	-	TRBJ1-4	-	CASSEGRGLLEKLFF	TGTGCCAGCAGTGAAGGACGGGGACTGCTTGAAAAACTGTTTTTT
TRBV6-6	-	TRBJ2-1	-	CASSYSGVNEQFF	TGTGCCAGCAGTTACTCGGGGGTCAATGAGCAGTTCTTC
TRBV6-6	-	TRBJ2-1	-	CASSPYSREQFF	TGTGCCAGCAGTCCCTATAGTAGGGAGCAGTTCTTC
TRBV7-9	-	TRBJ2-3	TRBD2	CASSLMASGDVGDTQYF	TGTGCCAGCAGCTTAATGGCAAGCGGGGACGTCGGAGATACGCAGTATTTT
TRBV13	-	TRBJ2-3	-	CASSMSSTDTQYF	TGTGCCAGCAGCATGTCTAGCACAGATACGCAGTATTTT
TRBV28	-	TRBJ2-3	TRBD2	CASSLVAGVGTDTQYF	TGTGCCAGCAGTTTAGTAGCGGGAGTAGGCACAGATACGCAGTATTTT
TRBV6-1	-	TRBJ2-7	-	CASSVTGNEQYF	TGTGCCAGCAGTGTTACAGGGAACGAGCAGTACTTC
TRBV6-1	few	TRBJ2-7	TRBD2	CASSELAGFYEQYF	TGTGCCAGCAGTGAACTAGCGGGTTTCTACGAGCAGTACTTC
TRBV19	-	TRBJ2-3	-	CASSPSSGDTQYF	TGTGCCAGTAGTCCTAGCTCTGGAGATACGCAGTATTTT
TRBV6-1	-	TRBJ2-5	TRBD1	CASSAPGQGMEQYF	TGTGCCAGCAGTGCACCGGGACAGGGTATGGAGCAGTACTTC
TRBV28	-	TRBJ2-1	-	CASSLRGGTGNEQFF	TGTGCCAGCAGTCTCCGGGGTGGGACTGGTAATGAGCAGTTCTTC
TRBV5-1	-	TRBJ2-7	-	CASSLVGGYEQYF	TGCGCCAGCAGCTTGGTCGGCGGATACGAGCAGTACTTC
TRBV11-2	few	TRBJ2-3	-	CASSPNPGAVMDTQYF	TGTGCCAGCAGCCCGAACCCAGGGGCGGTCATGGATACGCAGTATTTT
TRBV7-9	few	TRBJ2-3	TRBD2	CASSSHAWKAGGDTDTQYF	TGTGCCAGCAGCTCCCACGCCTGGAAGGCGGGAGGGGACACAGATACGCAGTATTTT
TRBV28	-	TRBJ1-4	-	CASSPGRNDEKLFF	TGTGCCAGCTCGCCAGGGCGGAATGATGAAAAACTGTTTTTT
TRBV28	-	TRBJ2-1	TRBD2	CASSLGREWSYEQFF	TGTGCCAGCAGTTTGGGGCGGGAGTGGTCTTATGAGCAGTTCTTC
TRBV28	few	TRBJ1-5	TRBD1	CASSVGPGQGNQPQHF	TGTGCCAGCAGTGTCGGCCCAGGACAGGGCAATCAGCCCCAGCATTTT
TRBV19	-	TRBJ2-1	-	CASSPSAYAYNEQFF	TGTGCCAGTAGTCCCTCAGCCTATGCCTACAATGAGCAGTTCTTC
TRBV6-1	once	TRBJ2-7	TRBD2	CASSLAGAYEQYF	TGTGCCAGCAGTTTAGCGGGGGCCTACGAGCAGTACTTC
TRBV19	-	TRBJ1-5	-	CASSRGHQPQHF	TGTGCCAGTAGTAGGGGTCACCAGCCCCAGCATTTT
TRBV6-1	once	TRBJ2-7	TRBD1	CASSEEGADRGPYEQYF	TGTGCCAGCAGTGAAGAAGGGGCGGACAGGGGGCCCTACGAGCAGTACTTC
TRBV28	-	TRBJ2-3	TRBD1	CASSLHPTGDPTDTQYF	TGTGCCAGCAGTTTACACCCGACAGGGGACCCCACAGATACGCAGTATTTT
TRBV11-2	-	TRBJ2-7	-	CASSLAPLSYEQYF	TGTGCCAGCAGCTTGGCCCCCCTCAGCTACGAGCAGTACTTC
TRBV28	-	TRBJ1-2	-	CASSSSGGYTF	TGTGCCAGCAGTAGCTCGGGAGGCTACACCTTC
TRBV7-9	-	TRBJ2-7	TRBD1	CASSPGTGAYEQYF	TGTGCCAGCAGCCCCGGGACAGGGGCCTACGAGCAGTACTTC
TRBV5-1	once	TRBJ2-3	TRBD1	CASSMGQGLDTQYF	TGCGCCAGCAGCATGGGACAGGGATTGGATACGCAGTATTTT
TRBV19	-	TRBJ2-1	TRBD1	CASSPQDRGRYNEQFF	TGTGCCAGTAGTCCCCAGGACAGGGGAAGATACAATGAGCAGTTCTTC
TRBV4-1	-	TRBJ2-2	TRBD2	CASSQDRGAGELFF	TGCGCCAGCAGCCAAGATCGGGGGGCCGGGGAGCTGTTTTTT
TRBV7-8	-	TRBJ2-3	-	CASSPLVTDTQYF	TGTGCCAGCAGCCCACTAGTTACAGATACGCAGTATTTT
TRBV11-2	-	TRBJ2-7	-	CASSLTSSYEQYF	TGTGCCAGCAGCTTAACAAGCTCCTACGAGCAGTACTTC